This T cell receptor beta chain was captured by sequencing in a study of T cell repertoires in cytomegalovirus infection. About the research overall: An indication of both CMV infection and matching HLA type came from public TCR beta signatures.

TCRdb itself ran the reads through MiXCR, one entry per CDR3 protein. This table has nearly 550,000 distinct CDR3 sequences, about 15% appearing once. General study points: Totalled public TCR beta family frequency picked out people who carried CMV plus the relevant HLA. What dominated the ex vivo response were HLA-C-restricted CMV-specific TCR beta clonotypes.

V was cut by 5 bases and J by 5 bases, with 16 bases left in between. From germline, CDR1 is SGHTA and CDR2 FQGNSA. There are 15 residues in the CDR3. This clonotype was observed at least ten times. Antigen specificity is unknown. The chain has TRBV7-2 and TRBJ1-5, with D possibly being TRBD1 (6 bases). Sequencing input: CD8+ T cells from PBMCs. The TCR was taken from a human donor in good health (CMV status not recorded). Some clones in this sample may be carry-over from other donors' samples. This CDR3 is CASSRTDLPDQPQHF. The CDR3 bases are TGTGCCAGCAGCCGGACAGACCTACCAGATCAGCCCCAGCATTTT.